The 15 T cell receptor beta chains below come from one sample, sequenced in a study of CD8 T cells in Susac syndrome (dated by TCRdb to the late 2010s). Preparation of the library involved the immunoSEQ multiplex PCR assay. RNA was extracted using the RNeasy kit, and roughly 0.45 to 1 ug of the RNA was reverse transcribed with random hexamers. TCRdb reworked the public reads: Q25 trimming with fastp, MiXCR clone assembly, productive beta chains retained. Entries that share a CDR3 protein sequence are merged under the most common genes and DNA. The sample table shows 190,000 or so distinct CDR3 sequences, and 90% to 95% are seen once. About 0.096% of the sample comes from the top ten. The sample consisted of CD4+ T cells from PBMCs. The receptors here all came from a human donor with multiple sclerosis.

The J gene is TRBJ1-1, the V gene TRBV30; D gene unclear. CDR1 is GTSNPN and CDR2 is SVGIG in the germline V gene (reference sequence). V was trimmed by 2 bases and J by 1 base, leaving 8 bases between them. CDR3 size: 13 residues. CDR3 bases: TGTGCCTGGAGTAAAGGGCCGAACACTGAAGCTTTCTTT. Translation: CAWSKGPNTEAFF.

The chain links TRBV30 to TRBJ2-2, with D uncertain. The length of the CDR3 is 11 residues. The V gene's germline CDR1 is GTSNPN and CDR2 SVGIG (reference sequence). Between the trimmed V and J ends, which lost 4 bases and 7 bases, there was a span of 7 bases. In DNA form, the CDR3 reads TGTGCCTGGACCTCACACGGGGAGCTGTTTTTT. Residues: CAWTSHGELFF.

The V call is TRBV20-1, the J call TRBJ1-5, with D possibly TRBD1 on 5 matching bases. The V gene lost 1 base and the J gene lost 6 bases, with 13 bases spanning the gap. This CDR3 spans 14 amino acids. Germline loops: CDR1 DFQATT, CDR2 SNEGSKA (reference sequence). DNA for the CDR3: TGCAGTGCTAGAGGGGAAAGGGGTGCTCAGCCCCAGCATTTT. The encoded protein is CSARGERGAQPQHF.

The rearrangement links TRBV30 to TRBJ2-1; perhaps TRBD1 as D (5 bases). The length of the CDR3 is 14 residues. Per the germline V gene, CDR1 is GTSNPN and CDR2 is SVGIG (reference sequence). V lost 7 bases and J 0 bases, leaving 13 bases between the germline ends. The CDR3 DNA reads TGTGCCTCAGGGTTGTCCCGCTCCTACAATGAGCAGTTCTTC. Its protein product is CASGLSRSYNEQFF.

The chain employs TRBV12-5 and TRBJ2-3; D possibly uses TRBD1 or TRBD2 (5 bases each). The V and J ends lost 4 bases and 0 bases respectively, with 17 bases between them. Germline lookup yields CDR1 LGHNT and CDR2 FRNRAP. This CDR3 region has 17 residues. CDR3 nucleotide sequence: TGTGCTAGTGGTTCCCCCCCGGGGCGATCTAGCACAGATACGCAGTATTTT. Amino acids: CASGSPPGRSSTDTQYF.

The rearrangement uses TRBV20-1 and TRBJ1-2, with no clear D. The germline V gene has CDR1 DFQATT and CDR2 SNEGSKA (reference sequence). This CDR3 comprises 14 residues. Trimming took off 3 bases at V and 1 base at J, with 12 bases between the two ends. The CDR3 DNA reads TGCAGTGCTAGTTCTGGGGATGATAACTATGGCTACACCTTC. Protein sequence: CSASSGDDNYGYTF.

This rearrangement joins TRBV7-9 to TRBJ2-3; D is possibly TRBD1 or TRBD2 (5 bases each). CDR3 length: 14 amino acids. The ends were cut back, 4 bases at V and 2 bases at J, with 10 bases in the middle. CDR1 SEHNR and CDR2 FQNEAQ come from the germline V gene (reference sequence). CDR3 residues: CASSWGPNTDTQYF. CDR3 nucleotide sequence: TGTGCCAGCAGCTGGGGACCAAACACAGATACGCAGTATTTT.

The V gene is TRBV25-1, the J gene TRBJ1-3; maybe TRBD1 (5 bases). Germline CDR1 reads MGHDK; CDR2 reads SYGVNS. V lost 10 bases and J lost 4, with 14 bases in between. The CDR3 length is 13 residues. In DNA, the CDR3 is TGTGCCACTGGGGGGGTAGAGGGAAACACCATATATTTT. Its protein product is CATGGVEGNTIYF.

This sequence joins TRBV12-3 or TRBV12-4 and TRBJ1-2; no clear D. The CDR3 spans 12 residues. V lost 2 bases and J lost 5, with 6 bases in between. As DNA, the CDR3 is TGTGCCAGCAGTTTACTGACTTATGGCTACACCTTC. This codes for CASSLLTYGYTF.

V usage is TRBV29-1 and J usage is TRBJ2-3; D not resolved. CDR3 length: 13 amino acids. Trimming shortened V by 3 bases and J by 8 bases, and 15 bases separated the two germline ends. The germline V gene has CDR1 SQVTM and CDR2 ANQGSEA. The CDR3 DNA reads TGCAGCGTTGACCGTTTTACAGACGGTACGCAGTATTTT. Translated, it gives CSVDRFTDGTQYF.

The chain links TRBV24-1 to TRBJ2-3, with D perhaps TRBD1 (5 bases). The CDR3 consists of 19 residues. Looked up from germline, CDR1 is KGHDR and CDR2 is SFDVKD. The V end was cut by 3 bases, the J end by 0 bases, with 21 bases between. CDR3: CATSDLSSGLFESTDTQYF. DNA for the CDR3: TGTGCCACCAGTGATCTCTCCTCAGGGTTGTTCGAAAGCACAGATACGCAGTATTTT.

The chain joins TRBV29-1 to TRBJ1-1; D call uncertain. Per the germline V gene, CDR1 is SQVTM and CDR2 is ANQGSEA. The germline V and J ends were trimmed by 4 bases and 1 base, with 10 bases remaining between them. The CDR3 consists of 13 residues. The CDR3 DNA follows: TGCAGCGTTGCTGGACTGCGGAACACTGAAGCTTTCTTT. Its translation is CSVAGLRNTEAFF.

The rearrangement uses TRBV7-8 and TRBJ2-5; no definite D call. The germline CDR1 and CDR2 sequences are SGHVS and FQNEAQ. V was cut by 5 bases and J by 7 bases, with 20 bases left in between. The CDR3 sequence is 15 residues long. In DNA form, the CDR3 reads TGTGCCAGCAGCGTCGACTGGAACCCCAAGCGGACCCAGTACTTC. This sequence encodes CASSVDWNPKRTQYF. The full variable domain, completed using reference TRBV7-8 and TRBJ2-5, is GAGVSQSPRYKVAKRGQDVALRCDPISGHVSLFWYQQALGQGPEFLTYFQNEAQLDKSGLPSDRFFAERPEGSVSTLKIQRTQQEDSAVYLCASSVDWNPKRTQYFGPGTRLLVL.

The chain joins TRBV23-1 to TRBJ2-3; 7 bases map to TRBD1. TRBV23-1 is given ORF status, its function remaining uncertain. The CDR3 is 19 residues long. V shed 0 bases and J 3 bases; nucleotides not matched to a gene: 15. The CDR3 DNA sequence: TGCGCCAGCAGTCAATCGGGGCAGACAGGGCTTCCCGGGACAGATACGCAGTATTTT. Translation: CASSQSGQTGLPGTDTQYF.

This clonotype was picked up a small number of times. V and J are TRBV27 and TRBJ1-2, with D possibly TRBD1 on 5 matching bases. The germline CDR1 and CDR2 sequences are MNHEY and SMNVEV (reference sequence). V was cut by 2 bases and J by 4 bases, with 8 bases left in between. This CDR3 has 13 residues. CDR3 sequence (DNA): TGTGCCAGCAGTTTAATCGGGGGCTATGGCTACACCTTC. Residues: CASSLIGGYGYTF.